The 26 T cell receptor beta chains presented below share a single source sample, sequenced in a study of regulatory T cells in long-lasting Graves disease. As for time point: newly diagnosed GD, antithyroid drugs for less than 3 months. RNA extracted from PBMCs served as the sequencing template. Building the TCR beta libraries relied on iRepertoire HTBI primers, and CDR3 regions underwent Arm-PCR. TCRdb analysed the multiplex PCR reads with MiXCR anew, one entry per CDR3 protein. In the table there are about 430,000 distinct CDR3 sequences, 15% of which are singletons. These data also featured in a second study, about T cells in Graves' hyperthyroidism and ophthalmopathy.

Sample: peripheral blood mononuclear cells (PBMCs), taken at new diagnosis, from a patient treated with antithyroid drugs. Receptor source: a woman in her 40s with Graves disease.

This clonotype was counted at least ten times. The chain combines TRBV11-2 with TRBJ2-7; the D gene could be TRBD1 or TRBD2 (5 bases each). The CDR3 is 17 amino acids. Germline CDR1 SGHAT, CDR2 FQNNGV. Trimming pared 4 bases from V and 0 bases from J, leaving 19 bases between. The CDR3 nucleotides are TGTGCCAGCAGCTCCTTATCGAGGGGCCCCGTCTCCTACGAGCAGTACTTC. Protein product: CASSSLSRGPVSYEQYF.

This clonotype was counted only a few times. The V gene is TRBV7-9, the J gene TRBJ1-4, with D uncertain. The CDR3 is 13 amino acids. Trimming cost V 5 bases and J 7 bases, with 11 bases left between them. Germline CDR1 is SEHNR and CDR2 is FQNEAQ (reference sequence). CDR3 loop: CASSPDMTEKLFF. DNA for the CDR3: TGTGCCAGCAGCCCAGACATGACTGAAAAACTGTTTTTT.

This clonotype was detected many times. This chain links TRBV7-9 with TRBJ1-6, with 10 bases lining up with TRBD1. Germline assignment: CDR1 SEHNR and CDR2 FQNEAQ (reference sequence). V dropped 5 bases and J dropped 8; count of bases not matched to a gene: 6. CDR3 length equals 15 residues. The DNA for the CDR3 is TGTGCCAGCAGCCCGGGACAGGGGAACGATTCACCCCTCCACTTT. Translating it yields CASSPGQGNDSPLHF.

Worth noting for this clonotype: It may be a read error: a sequence one base away is much more abundant. The chain combines TRBV5-6 with TRBJ1-2; TRBD1 agrees at 8 bases. Germline values: CDR1 SGHDT, CDR2 YYEEEE. V lost 3 bases, J lost 0 bases, and 1 base stayed unmatched. This CDR3 is 14 amino acids long. The CDR3 here is CASSWDRTNYGYTF. The CDR3 DNA follows: TGTGCCAGCAGCTGGGACAGGACTAACTATGGCTACACCTTC.

This clonotype turned up a few times. The chain has TRBV28 and TRBJ1-3, with D maybe TRBD1 (5 bases). The CDR3 is made up of 16 amino acids. Trimming pared 8 bases from V and 2 bases from J, leaving 19 bases between. Germline values: CDR1 MDHEN, CDR2 SYDVKM. The CDR3 nucleotides read TGTGCCAGCCACGCCAAACAGGCTCTGCCTGGAAACACCATATATTTT. Translating gives CASHAKQALPGNTIYF.

In this sample, this clonotype turned up many times. The gene calls are TRBV28 and TRBJ2-7; D is possibly TRBD1 (6 bases). The V end lost 2 bases, the J end lost 3 bases, and 17 bases lay between the germline ends. The CDR3 is made up of 16 amino acids. The germline gives CDR1 MDHEN, CDR2 SYDVKM. The CDR3 nucleotides are TGTGCCAGCAGTTTAGAACAGGGTGTCAAATTCTACGAGCAGTACTTC. This encodes CASSLEQGVKFYEQYF.

This clonotype has at least ten counts. The V gene is TRBV5-1, the J gene TRBJ1-1; unclear D gene. Trimming stripped 0 bases from V and 3 bases from J, with 9 bases between. There are 14 residues in the CDR3. In germline, CDR1 is SGHRS, CDR2 YFSETQ. In DNA form, the CDR3 reads TGCGCCAGCAGCTTGGACGGTTCGGACACTGAAGCTTTCTTT. Its protein product is CASSLDGSDTEAFF.

This clonotype was detected ten times or more. The rearrangement joins TRBV12-3 or TRBV12-4 to TRBJ1-1; D is unclear. The CDR3 length is 13 residues. V lost 5 bases and J lost 4, with 11 bases in between. The CDR3 sequence is CASSLGGLTEAFF. The CDR3 coding sequence is TGTGCCAGCAGTCTAGGAGGCCTCACTGAAGCTTTCTTT.

Only a few counts were recorded for this clonotype. The chain has TRBV24-1 and TRBJ2-1; weak D call: TRBD1 (5 bases). CDR3 length equals 11 residues. V shed 12 bases and J shed 5 bases, with 10 bases lying between them. In germline, CDR1 is KGHDR, CDR2 SFDVKD. CDR3 nucleotide sequence: TGTGCCGTCCGACAGAACAATGAGCAGTTCTTC. It codes for CAVRQNNEQFF.

This clonotype was recorded at least ten times. The chain carries TRBV12-3 or TRBV12-4 and TRBJ1-1, with D unresolved. V lost 6 bases to trimming and J lost 4 bases, with 18 bases between them. CDR3 length equals 15 residues. The CDR3, as DNA: TGTGCCAGCAGCTTGGGGTGGGGTTCGCCCACTGAAGCTTTCTTT. Encoded protein: CASSLGWGSPTEAFF.

This clonotype has only a few counts. The V call is TRBV6-1, the J call TRBJ1-2; D perhaps matches TRBD1 (6 bases). The V end was cut by 10 bases, the J end by 2 bases, with 23 bases between. The germline V gene encodes CDR1 MNHNS and CDR2 SASEGT. The CDR3 length is 16 residues. The CDR3 loop reads CAISTGQFIINYGYTF. The DNA for the CDR3 is TGTGCCATCTCAACGGGACAATTCATCATAAACTATGGCTACACCTTC.

The chain recombines TRBV2 with TRBJ1-1; TRBD1 agrees at 12 bases. J gave up 6 bases and V 8 bases, and 7 bases lay outside the gene matches. Per the germline V gene, CDR1 is SNHLY and CDR2 is FYNNEI. This CDR3 comprises 14 residues. The DNA of the CDR3 is TGTGCCAGCGGGGGGACAGGGGGCATCGCTGAAGCTTTCTTT. This sequence encodes CASGGTGGIAEAFF.

This clonotype was counted ten times or more. This chain connects TRBV5-6 to TRBJ2-5; TRBD2 agrees at 8 bases. J was trimmed by 1 base and V by 0 bases; bases with no gene match: 5. Per the germline V gene, CDR1 is SGHDT and CDR2 is YYEEEE. The length of the CDR3 is 16 residues. This chain's CDR3 is CASSLGAGTSQETQYF. Here the CDR3 DNA reads TGTGCCAGCAGCTTGGGGGCCGGGACTAGCCAAGAGACCCAGTACTTC. Combining the CDR3 with reference TRBV5-6 and TRBJ2-5 gives the whole variable domain DAGVTQSPTHLIKTRGQQVTLRCSPKSGHDTVSWYQQALGQGPQFIFQYYEEEERQRGNFPDRFSGHQFPNYSSELNVNALLLGDSALYLCASSLGAGTSQETQYFGPGTRLLVL.

This clonotype appeared a few times. The chain links TRBV28 to TRBJ2-7; D not certain. From germline, CDR1 is MDHEN and CDR2 SYDVKM. This CDR3 contains 13 residues. Trimming pared 3 bases from V and 2 bases from J, leaving 8 bases between. The CDR3 nucleotides read TGTGCCAGCAGTTTCGCCGATGCCTACGAGCAGTACTTC. This sequence encodes CASSFADAYEQYF. The variable domain in full, with the rest retrieved from reference TRBV28 and TRBJ2-7, is DVKVTQSSRYLVKRTGEKVFLECVQDMDHENMFWYRQDPGLGLRLIYFSYDVKMKEKGDIPEGYSVSREKKERFSLILESASTNQTSMYLCASSFADAYEQYFGPGTRLTVT.

In its sample, this clonotype was seen many times. V usage is TRBV6-5 and J usage is TRBJ2-7; 10 nucleotides line up with TRBD2. The V gene end was trimmed by 3 bases and the J gene end by 4 bases; junction bases not matched to a gene: 6. Looked up from germline, CDR1 is MNHEY and CDR2 is SVGAGI. The CDR3 has 15 amino acids. CDR3 bases: TGTGCCAGCAGTTATGGGGGACTAGCGCGGTACGAGCAGTACTTC. Translation gives CASSYGGLARYEQYF.

This clonotype has a count of ten or more. The chain couples TRBV7-8 to TRBJ1-2; D is possibly TRBD1 (5 bases). Germline-derived CDR1 and CDR2 are SGHVS and FQNEAQ. V was shortened by 5 bases and J by 2 bases, with 15 bases between the two germline ends. The CDR3 length is 15 residues. The CDR3 sequence is CASSISGTENYGYTF. The CDR3 DNA reads as TGTGCCAGCAGCATTTCCGGGACGGAGAACTATGGCTACACCTTC.

In this sample, this clonotype turned up many times. The chain carries TRBV19 and TRBJ2-7; perhaps D is TRBD1 or TRBD2 (5 bases each). Per germline, CDR1 LNHDA and CDR2 SQIVND (reference sequence). The CDR3 has 15 amino acids. The V end lost 5 bases, the J end lost 3 bases, and 17 bases lay between the germline ends. CDR3 coding DNA: TGTGCCAGTAGTGTCATCCGGGACGGCAACTACGAGCAGTACTTC. It specifies CASSVIRDGNYEQYF.

J is TRBJ2-2 and V is TRBV19, with D possibly being TRBD2 (6 bases). This CDR3 contains 15 residues. Looked up from germline, CDR1 is LNHDA and CDR2 is SQIVND (reference sequence). V was shortened by 4 bases and J by 3 bases, with 12 bases between the two germline ends. CDR3 DNA sequence: TGTGCCAGTAGTAAACGGGAGTTATACACCGGGGAGCTGTTTTTT. Translation: CASSKRELYTGELFF.

The V call is TRBV19, the J call TRBJ1-2; D is undetermined. The CDR3 is 14 residues long. Germline CDR1 LNHDA, CDR2 SQIVND (reference sequence). The V and J ends lost 3 bases and 3 bases respectively, with 11 bases between them. The CDR3 is CASSIRQKDYGYTF. For the CDR3, the DNA is TGTGCCAGTAGTATCCGACAAAAGGACTATGGCTACACCTTC.

This clonotype showed up many times. The rearrangement joins TRBV5-1 to TRBJ2-3, with TRBD1 matching 7 bases. In germline, CDR1 is SGHRS, CDR2 YFSETQ. Trimming at V came to 0 bases and at J to 10 bases, leaving 2 bases not matched to a gene. The CDR3 is 12 amino acids. The CDR3 here is CASSLGTGPQYF. DNA for the CDR3: TGCGCCAGCAGCTTGGGGACAGGCCCGCAGTATTTT.

This chain uses TRBV16 with TRBJ2-1; maybe TRBD2 (5 bases). V shed 4 bases and J shed 2 bases, with 12 bases lying between them. The CDR3 contains 15 residues. Germline CDR1 KGHSY, CDR2 FQNENV. This CDR3 reads CASSPAETPYNEQFF. CDR3 sequence (DNA): TGTGCCAGCAGCCCAGCGGAGACCCCCTACAATGAGCAGTTCTTC.

There are a few counts of this clonotype. An end of the junction does not agree with germline; a read error may underlie this. The rearrangement uses TRBV7-7 and TRBJ2-1; TRBD1 aligns across 7 bases. CDR3 size: 17 residues. The germline CDR1 and CDR2 sequences are SSHAT and FNYEAQ (reference sequence). Here the CDR3 reads CASSLNPIGGPGNEQFF. CDR3 DNA: TGTGCTAGCAGCTTAAACCCCATAGGGGGCCCCGGCAATGAGCAGTTCTTC.

The rearrangement uses TRBV12-3 or TRBV12-4 and TRBJ2-5; 8 bases agree with TRBD1. The CDR3 contains 15 residues. V was clipped by 2 bases and J by 2 bases; unmatched bases: 4. The CDR3 loop reads CASSLLQGVQETQYF. The CDR3 DNA reads TGTGCCAGCAGTTTACTACAGGGGGTTCAAGAGACCCAGTACTTC.

This clonotype was picked up a small number of times. The chain couples TRBV7-8 to TRBJ1-1; D is uncertain. Germline V gene sequence: CDR1 SGHVS, CDR2 FQNEAQ. The V end lost 3 bases, the J end lost 1 base, and 9 bases lay between the germline ends. The CDR3 spans 14 residues. The CDR3 DNA reads TGTGCCAGCAGCTTTGGGCAACAGAACACTGAAGCTTTCTTT. Translation: CASSFGQQNTEAFF.

This clonotype was picked up many times. V gene TRBV3-1 combines with J gene TRBJ1-5, with D unresolved. Per the germline V gene, CDR1 is LGHDT and CDR2 is YNNKEL (reference sequence). V lost 0 bases and J 4 bases, leaving 4 bases between the germline ends. The CDR3 is 13 residues long. The DNA for the CDR3 is TGTGCCAGCAGCCAAGATTATAATCAGCCCCAGCATTTT. Its translation is CASSQDYNQPQHF.

There are many counts of this clonotype. This sequence joins TRBV10-3 and TRBJ1-5; the D gene is possibly TRBD1 (6 bases). The CDR3 spans 14 residues. V was cut by 3 bases and J by 7 bases, with 13 bases left in between. CDR1 is ENHRY and CDR2 is SYGVKD in the germline V gene. The CDR3 bases are TGTGCCATCAGTGATCAGGGGCAGGGGCAGCCCCAGCATTTT. Translation gives CAISDQGQGQPQHF.